This entry describes one TCR beta chain. Its antigen is unknown. The protocol was immunoSEQ multiplex PCR, while the TCRdb copy is restricted to in-frame clones and leaves out a portion. This table has about 130,000 clones, 80% to 90% appearing once. The data stem from a study of T cell responses to AZD1222 COVID-19 vaccine. Study-wide findings and caveats: Spike-specific TCR repertoires showed rising breadth and depth after two AZD1222 doses. Without day 14 samples, only post-peak T cell repertoires were studied.

Sequences were derived from peripheral blood, sampled on day 0 of AZD1222 vaccination. The sequence came from an adult in good health.

CDR3 amino acids: CASNQDRADTEAFF. CDR3 DNA: TGTGCCAGTAACCAGGACCGGGCGGACACTGAAGCTTTCTTT. The chain combines TRBV19 with TRBJ1-1; D is unresolved. Trimming removed 7 bases at V and 3 bases at J, with 15 bases between. The CDR3 is 14 residues long. Looked up from germline, CDR1 is LNHDA and CDR2 is SQIVND (reference sequence). Combining the CDR3 with reference TRBV19 and TRBJ1-1 gives the whole variable domain DGGITQSPKYLFRKEGQNVTLSCEQNLNHDAMYWYRQDPGQGLRLIYYSQIVNDFQKGDIAEGYSVSREKKESFPLTVTSAQKNPTAFYLCASNQDRADTEAFFGQGTRLTVV.